These 18 T cell receptor beta chains came from one sample sequenced in a study of T-cell memory formation after mild COVID-19. TCRdb reanalysed the 5' RACE reads using MiXCR and keeps one entry per CDR3 protein. The top ten clones hold more than 9% of a sample with around 500,000 distinct CDR3 sequences, 15% to 20% of them seen once. Sequenced material: PBMCs or a T cell subset sorted from them (not recorded which). Every receptor here comes from an adult woman who had mild COVID-19 (a few samples of this study predate the infection). Cell type and time point are not known.

This clonotype has just a few counts. The chain uses TRBV7-9 and TRBJ2-7; D not resolved. CDR3 length: 16 residues. V lost 2 bases and J lost 0, with 14 bases in between. Germline V gene data show CDR1 as SEHNR and CDR2 as FQNEAQ (reference sequence). CDR3 loop: CASSLKTTTSSYEQYF. CDR3 nucleotides: TGTGCCAGCAGCTTAAAGACAACCACAAGCTCCTACGAGCAGTACTTC.

The chain links TRBV5-4 to TRBJ2-4, with D possibly being TRBD2 (5 bases). The length of the CDR3 is 16 residues. Germline V gives CDR1 SGHNT, CDR2 YYREEE (reference sequence). Trimming took 0 bases from V and 7 from J, leaving 17 bases between them. The DNA for the CDR3 is TGTGCCAGCAGCTTGGCCGTCTTCGGGGAATGGAACATTCAGTACTTC. This translates into CASSLAVFGEWNIQYF.

V gene TRBV6-2 or TRBV6-3 combines with J gene TRBJ2-5, with 8 positions matching TRBD1. Germline-derived CDR1 and CDR2 are MNHEY and SVGEGT. The CDR3 is made up of 12 amino acids. V lost 8 bases to trimming and J lost 2 bases; unmatched junction nucleotides: 1. CDR3 in DNA: TGTGCCAGCCGGACAGGGCAAGAGACCCAGTACTTC. This codes for CASRTGQETQYF.

The V gene is TRBV6-5, the J gene TRBJ2-1, with 8 bases lining up with TRBD2. Germline lookup yields CDR1 MNHEY and CDR2 SVGAGI. CDR3 size: 16 residues. After removal of 0 bases from V and 4 bases from J, the junction contained 5 bases not matched to a gene. The CDR3 DNA reads TGTGCCAGCAGTTACTCTCCAGCGGGAGAGTACAATGAGCAGTTCTTC. Protein sequence: CASSYSPAGEYNEQFF.

This clonotype was observed a handful of times. The chain links TRBV5-1 to TRBJ1-2; 9 bases are shared with TRBD1. The J segment lost 8 bases and the V segment lost 4 bases, leaving 12 bases of the junction unmatched. The CDR3 totals 15 residues. The germline V gene encodes CDR1 SGHRS and CDR2 YFSETQ. The CDR3 DNA follows: TGCGCCAGCAGCGGAATAGCCCGGGACAGGGAAGGCTACACCTTC. This codes for CASSGIARDREGYTF. Filled out from reference TRBV5-1 and TRBJ1-2, the complete variable domain reads KAGVTQTPRYLIKTRGQQVTLSCSPISGHRSVSWYQQTPGQGLQFLFEYFSETQRNKGNFPGRFSGRQFSNSRSEMNVSTLELGDSALYLCASSGIARDREGYTFGSGTRLTVV.

This clonotype showed up many times. The chain combines TRBV6-1 with TRBJ2-2; a possible D gene is TRBD1 (6 bases). The CDR3 covers 13 residues. CDR1 is MNHNS, CDR2 SASEGT, per germline. V was pared by 9 bases and J by 6 bases, with 14 bases between. The CDR3 nucleotides read TGTGCCAGTTCTACCAGGGGTTCCGGGGAGCTGTTTTTT. This sequence encodes CASSTRGSGELFF.

This clonotype was detected a few times. The chain is built from TRBV7-8 and TRBJ1-4; D ambiguous. The CDR3 has 13 residues. V lost 5 bases, J lost 8 bases, and 12 bases lay in between. Germline V gene sequence: CDR1 SGHVS, CDR2 FQNEAQ. In DNA form, the CDR3 reads TGTGCCAGCAGCCCCGGCCCGGAGGAAAAACTGTTTTTT. Translation gives CASSPGPEEKLFF.

This clonotype was counted only a few times. The CDR3 coding sequence is TGTGCCAGCAGTTCCTTCCTGGGGGGAGAGAACTATGGCTACACCTTC. This translates into CASSSFLGGENYGYTF. V and J are TRBV12-3 or TRBV12-4 and TRBJ1-2; D possibly corresponds to TRBD1 (5 bases). The CDR3 is made up of 16 amino acids. V was cut by 4 bases and J by 2 bases, with 17 bases left in between.

This clonotype was detected a few times. V is TRBV10-3 and J is TRBJ2-5; 8 positions match TRBD2. This CDR3 has 17 amino acids. V shed 3 bases, J shed 5 bases, and the junction held 14 bases outside the gene matches. CDR1 is ENHRY, CDR2 SYGVKD, per germline. CDR3 coding DNA: TGTGCCATCAGTGACGAATTTAGCGGGGATTGGGGTGAGACCCAGTACTTC. Amino acids: CAISDEFSGDWGETQYF.

This clonotype occurred a few times. V and J are TRBV7-6 and TRBJ1-1; D not resolved. Trimming took 5 bases from V and 3 from J, leaving 13 bases between them. Germline CDR1 reads SGHVS; CDR2 reads FNYEAQ. The CDR3 is 14 amino acids. CDR3 in amino acids: CASSLEEMDTEAFF. DNA of the CDR3: TGTGCCAGCAGCCTCGAGGAAATGGACACTGAAGCTTTCTTT.

In nucleotides, the CDR3 is TGTGCCAGCAGCCTCATATCCGGGACAGAACCCTATGGCTACACCTTC. Encoded protein: CASSLISGTEPYGYTF. The chain combines TRBV7-9 with TRBJ1-2; 7 bases agree with TRBD1. The V gene's germline CDR1 is SEHNR and CDR2 FQNEAQ (reference sequence). V shed 5 bases, J shed 4 bases, and the junction held 13 bases outside the gene matches. The CDR3 length is 16 residues.

The chain combines TRBV12-3 or TRBV12-4 with TRBJ2-7; 7 nucleotides align to TRBD1. The CDR3 loop spans 14 amino acids. Trimming removed 6 bases from V and 2 bases from J; junction bases left unmatched: 7. The CDR3 nucleotides read TGTGCCAGCAGCTTTGACAGGGCTGCCTACGAGCAGTACTTC. Amino acid sequence: CASSFDRAAYEQYF.

As concerns this clonotype: At one end, the junction sequence differs from germline, possibly due to a read error. This CDR3 reads CSANRDRTEPFF. For the CDR3, the DNA is TGCAGTGCTAACAGGGACAGAACTGAACCTTTCTTT. This chain connects TRBV20-1 to TRBJ1-1, with TRBD1 matching over 7 bases. Per germline, CDR1 DFQATT and CDR2 SNEGSKA (reference sequence). The CDR3 consists of 12 residues.

This clonotype turned up a few times. CDR3 in amino acids: CASRTPHGEQFF. In nucleotides, the CDR3 is TGCGCCAGCAGGACCCCACACGGTGAGCAGTTCTTC. J is TRBJ2-1 and V is TRBV5-1; D is unclear. Germline CDR1 SGHRS, CDR2 YFSETQ. The CDR3 is 12 residues long. V was pared by 5 bases and J by 9 bases, with 12 bases between.

This clonotype was picked up a small number of times. The chain has TRBV5-1 and TRBJ2-2; D call uncertain. V lost 4 bases to trimming and J lost 6 bases, with 13 bases between them. This CDR3 spans 14 amino acids. From germline, CDR1 is SGHRS and CDR2 YFSETQ. This CDR3 reads CASSTGPSSGELFF. The CDR3 DNA follows: TGCGCCAGCAGCACCGGGCCTAGTTCCGGGGAGCTGTTTTTT.

This clonotype occurred a few times. The chain uses TRBV6-1 and TRBJ2-2; possible D gene TRBD2, 6 bases. Trimming shortened V by 5 bases and J by 0 bases, and 10 bases separated the two germline ends. CDR3 size: 15 residues. The V gene's germline CDR1 is MNHNS and CDR2 SASEGT. In nucleotides, the CDR3 is TGTGCCAGCAGTCCCGGGACTTCGAACACCGGGGAGCTGTTTTTT. This encodes CASSPGTSNTGELFF.

The chain joins TRBV9 to TRBJ2-1; D unclear. CDR1 and CDR2 (germline): SGDLS, YYNGEE. V lost 5 bases and J lost 4, with 10 bases in between. The CDR3 totals 13 residues. The CDR3 sequence: CASSPLGYNEQFF. The CDR3 DNA reads as TGTGCCAGCAGTCCACTGGGGTACAATGAGCAGTTCTTC.

The chain employs TRBV9 and TRBJ2-3; 9 bases are shared with TRBD2. This CDR3 has 15 residues. Germline V CDR1 and CDR2: SGDLS, YYNGEE. V gave up 1 base and J gave up 5 bases; unmatched junction bases: 5. The CDR3 here is CASSVSSGRGDTQYF. The DNA for the CDR3 is TGTGCCAGCAGCGTAAGTAGCGGGAGAGGAGATACGCAGTATTTT.